The clone carrying this T cell receptor beta chain showed up just a few times. TCRdb re-called the PCR reads through MiXCR, storing one row per CDR3 protein. The data contain some 580,000 distinct CDR3 sequences, 25% of them singletons. These data come from a study of molecular identifiers for immune sequencing clone quantification. Sequenced input: naive CD8+ T cells from blood, with Jurkat cell RNA spiked in. Subset given: FACS-sorted CD8+CD4-CCR7+CD45RA+ naive T cells. The TCR was taken from a human donor in good health. Some libraries in this study had Jurkat cell RNA spiked in.

The CDR3 region is CASSLPSGPYNEQFF. CDR3 coding DNA: TGTGCCAGCAGTTTACCTAGCGGGCCCTACAATGAGCAGTTCTTC. V is TRBV27 and J is TRBJ2-1; 8 bases are shared with TRBD2. This CDR3 is built from 15 residues. The germline V gene encodes CDR1 MNHEY and CDR2 SMNVEV (reference sequence). The trim removed 2 bases at V and 2 bases at J, leaving 2 bases unmatched.